This T cell receptor (beta chain) was profiled in a study of blood T cell repertoires in COVID-19 (dated by TCRdb to about 2020). Context from the whole study: Samples from collaborators originated in the United States, Italy and Spain and spanned both the acute and convalescent phases of COVID-19. The prospective study material was composed of cDNA or gDNA derived from T cells, B-cell-depleted T cells, or PBMCs. The sample metadata nearly always contained a de-identified subject ID, COVID-19 status, age in years and sex. HLA class I and class II types, where available, came from metadata supplied by the sample provider rather than from assay-based typing. Samples came from the ongoing ImmuneRACE study (first 160 participants) plus 1,254 subjects from 6 global collaborators. The dataset comprised deeply sampled blood TCRbeta repertoires from subjects exposed to, actively infected with, or recovered from COVID-19. A freely available public database, intended as a resource for researchers studying the immune response to SARS-CoV-2, is where the repertoires were released.

Its CDR3 holds 15 amino acids, cysteine through phenylalanine. Kept here is only the CDR3 DNA, which spans 45 bases and is read in frame from base 1. Reading the germline V gene gives CDR1 SGHDT and CDR2 YYEEEE. V is pared back by 3 bases and J by 4 bases, with 16 bases lying between the germline termini. Whole blood was collected in K2EDTA tubes by collaborating institutions according to the institutions' own protocols. For TCRbeta analysis, collaborator samples were shipped as frozen whole blood, as isolated PBMCs, or as DNA extracted from either sample type. Study-wide conclusions, independent of this receptor: How much clinical and demographic metadata was included differed by source and by participant, and the metadata was provided uncurated.

A word on this clone: The clone's antigen remains unknown. Per-nucleotide qualities are absent, and no much larger clonotype sits a single base away.

TCRbeta CDR3 regions were amplified from genomic DNA using the immunoSEQ Assay, a bias-controlled multiplex PCR. Regarding the original processing steps: Nucleated cell counts per sample were estimated from amplification of reference gene primers within the assay. Sequence reads were collapsed and filtered to measure the absolute abundance of every unique TCRbeta CDR3 rearrangement. For each sample, productive Simpson clonality was calculated by taking the square root of Simpson's diversity index across productive rearrangements. TCRdb took this table from immuneACCESS and kept in-frame rearrangements with V and J called. Such tables lack part of the clones; where checked against another copy, unresolved V genes explain under half of the gap, and the rest is unexplained. The V and J calls and clone size were taken over from that table, and D and trimming were inferred from the DNA. The sample data list some 98,000 clones, and approximately 82% of these were observed just once. The ten biggest clones cover 10% of the sample.

The clonotype originates from a man in his 70s with acute or convalescent COVID-19. The sequence links TRBV5-6 to TRBJ1-2; 5 matching bases give a weak D call of TRBD1. Sequencing input: peripheral blood. The CDR3 region reads CASSYKPGLSYGYTF. DNA sequence: TGTGCCAGCAGCTATAAACCGGGACTGTCCTATGGCTACACCTTC.